The entry below gives a single TCR beta chain sequence along with its context. This receptor's antigen is unknown. No base quality information exists; no much larger clone differs at one position. The sample originates from a study of T cell responses to AZD1222 COVID-19 vaccine (dated by TCRdb to the early 2020s). In terms of the full investigation: TCR sequencing was performed for roughly 250 trial participants, of whom around 200 were given two doses of AZD1222 and some 26 were given two doses of MenACWY control vaccine. Trial participants were enrolled by age into subgroups of 18-55, 56-69 and 70-plus years, and roughly 160, 29 and 62 TCR-sequenced participants, respectively, were included in these subgroups.

What the time point label conveys for this sample: about 28 days (+/-7) after the second vaccine dose. AZD1222 recipients with second doses at about 4 weeks or about 12 weeks were pooled, because spike-specific TCR depth and breadth did not differ between schedules. Vaccinee samples were obtained from the UK trials COV001 and COV002, which included a single-blind randomized controlled phase 2/3 trial of AZD1222 (ChAdOx1 nCoV-19) in healthy adults. For TCRbeta chain sequencing, PBMC samples from trial participants were taken at day 0 and at day 28 after the second dose. Results and caveats for the whole study, not just this receptor: A significant rise in spike-specific TCR breadth and depth was observed after two AZD1222 doses relative to day 0 and relative to MenACWY recipients. No day 14 peak-response samples were available, so repertoires were characterized only after the peak T cell response. Only five to seven AZD1222 recipients were SARS-CoV-2 seropositive at baseline, limiting conclusions about previously exposed vaccinees. In the small 56-69-year group, the increase in depth fell short of significance, most likely because of low power. The vaccine-associated CD4 TCRs covered the entire spike protein, and the dominant responses fell in regions 160-218 and 743-854. Participants were mostly white British, with more females than males. The authors suggested clonal diversity may have been underestimated. Reportedly, almost half of the unique spike-specific TCRs recognized epitopes lying outside the regions that are mutated in the B.1.351 and B.1.1.7 variants.

The CDR3 regions of human TCRbeta chains were subjected to immunosequencing. The authors processed their data as follows. Repertoire TCRs were checked for matches against a reference library of SARS-CoV-2-specific TCRs that had been generated using the MIRA antigen-specificity platform. Breadth meant the fraction of unique TCRs that were SARS-CoV-2-associated, whereas depth meant the fraction of total T cells that were SARS-CoV-2-associated. Using the MIRA data, each spike-specific TCR was mapped to the spike region that the TCR reacts to and placed in a CD4 or CD8 class. Log10-transformed breadth and depth values were compared by one-way ANOVA with Sidak's multiple comparisons tests. Not all clones reach the TCRdb copy of this immuneACCESS table, which keeps in-frame sequences only. Checked studies attribute under half of the gap to unresolved V genes and leave the rest unexplained. The DNA was the basis for D and trimming; V, J and clone size are from that table. Counted in this sample were about 150,000 clones; 92% of them appeared once. The ten largest clones represent about 3.3% of the sample.

Trimmed from V: 7 bases; trimmed from J: 5 bases; junction bases lacking a gene match: 12. The CDR3, cysteine through phenylalanine, is 14 amino acids long. Solely the CDR3 DNA is kept, with 42 bases framed from the first base. CDR1 and CDR2, looked up from the germline V gene, are SGDLS and YYNGEE. The sequence links TRBV9 to TRBJ2-7; a stretch of 7 junction bases matches TRBD1. The source of this sequence is an adult who received the AZD1222 COVID-19 vaccine. This specimen was peripheral blood, taken 28 days after the second AZD1222 dose. The sequence in DNA is TGTGCCAGCTCCCAGACAGGGAGAGGAGACGAGCAGTACTTC. Its amino acids are CASSQTGRGDEQYF.